This T cell receptor beta chain was recorded in a study of cytomegalovirus exposure and HLA in healthy donors. Study details: Inside one of the first data releases sat 80 million to 95 million unique TCRs taken from HLA-typed donors. The study's findings and limits: Sequences of the TCR beta chain were said to predict the HLA-A and HLA-B alleles of most subjects accurately. Whilst most TCR sequences proved rare, a subset of public TCRs occurred across many donors. Relative to the approximately 670-donor mean, N-insertions were reportedly fewer in an Asian-associated ancestry cluster in a later analysis.

In regard to this clone: Antigen specificity is unknown.

PCR involved 60 Vbeta and 13 Jbeta primers. Assay: immunoSEQ multiplex PCR; the TCRdb copy retains only in-frame clones and omits some. The sample yields roughly 120,000 clones, around 77% seen once. The germline gives CDR1 SGHDN, CDR2 FVKESK. Trimming cost V 4 bases and J 4 bases; bases outside gene matches: 7. The CDR3 consists of 16 residues. The receptor was isolated from a woman aged 25-40 years in good health and CMV-seropositive. Sequencing used PBMCs. The chain carries TRBV14 and TRBJ2-2; 9 positions agree with TRBD2. Here the CDR3 reads CASSPPSGKGTGELFF. CDR3 DNA sequence: TGTGCCAGCAGCCCGCCTAGCGGGAAGGGCACCGGGGAGCTGTTTTTT.